This TCR beta chain was sequenced in a study of a mutant IDH1 vaccine in newly diagnosed glioma. In the study overall: The sex distribution of treated patients was about 62% male and 37.5% female, with a mean age of roughly 40 years.

The V segment lost 2 bases and the J segment 12 bases; nucleotides outside the gene matches: 8. CDR1 and CDR2 from the germline V gene are SGHDN and FVKESK. This CDR3 has 15 amino acids. The protocol was immunoSEQ multiplex PCR, while the TCRdb copy is restricted to in-frame clones and leaves out a portion. Of roughly 39,000 clones in the sample, approximately 85% were seen once. This clone came up once. What it binds is unknown. The time point is: week 5, during vaccination. It was 300 ug of mutant IDH1 20-mer peptide that made up each vaccine dose, given with topical imiquimod. The astrocytomas were IDH1-mutant, ATRX-negative, and WHO grade 3 or 4.

This TCR was sampled from a man aged 40-49 years with glioma. Sample: PBMCs, taken from a glioma patient whose treatment included an IDH1 peptide vaccine. The rearrangement uses TRBV14 and TRBJ2-1; TRBD2 aligns across 12 bases. CDR3 bases: TGTGCCAGCAGCCAACCTACTAGCGGGAGGTTTTTGCAGTTCTTC. Amino acids: CASSQPTSGRFLQFF.